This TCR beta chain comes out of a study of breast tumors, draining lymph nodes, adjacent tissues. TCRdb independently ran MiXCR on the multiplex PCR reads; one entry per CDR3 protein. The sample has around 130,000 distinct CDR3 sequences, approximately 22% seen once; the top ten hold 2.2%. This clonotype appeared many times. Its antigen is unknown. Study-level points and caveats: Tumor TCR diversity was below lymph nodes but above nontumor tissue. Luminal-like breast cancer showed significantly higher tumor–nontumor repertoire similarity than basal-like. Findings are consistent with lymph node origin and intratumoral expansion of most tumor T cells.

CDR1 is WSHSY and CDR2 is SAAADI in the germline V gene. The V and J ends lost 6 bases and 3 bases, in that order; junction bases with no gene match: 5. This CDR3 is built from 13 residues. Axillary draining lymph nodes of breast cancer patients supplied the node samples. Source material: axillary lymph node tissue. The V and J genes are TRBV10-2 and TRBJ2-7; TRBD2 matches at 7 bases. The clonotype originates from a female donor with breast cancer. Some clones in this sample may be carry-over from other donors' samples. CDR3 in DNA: TGCGCCAGCAGAGCGGGACCCAACTACGAGCAGTACTTC. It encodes CASRAGPNYEQYF.